This TCR beta chain derives from a study of shared clonotypes between healthy human individuals. Study findings and constraints: Sequencing depth was a factor that was expected to affect clonotype sharing among donors. Among the subsets, naive ones generally showed larger estimated richness than memory ones.

As to this clone: Its antigen is still unknown.

Naive CD8 cells comprised CD45RO-negative, CCR7-positively selected cells, excluding terminally differentiated effector memory CD45RA+ cells. The CDR3 contains 14 residues. V lost 10 bases and J lost 2, with 16 bases in between. Germline loops: CDR1 MDHEN, CDR2 SYDVKM. The authors ran the assay at deep level. Authors' analysis steps: ImmunoSEQ only sent back junction sequences with no quality scores, so filtering was done differently. Libraries were prepared by immunoSEQ multiplex PCR; TCRdb keeps only in-frame clonotypes and omits some of them. That table gives V, J and clone size, and the DNA gave D and trimming. The sample has 2 million to 2.5 million clones, approximately 94% seen once.

Specimen: naive CD8+ T cells sorted from blood. V is TRBV28 and J is TRBJ2-3, with D perhaps matching TRBD1 or TRBD2 (5 bases each). The receptor's source is a man between 18 and 35 years old in good health. DNA of the CDR3: TGTGCCACCCTCAGTATGGGGGACACAGATACGCAGTATTTT. The encoded protein is CATLSMGDTDTQYF.